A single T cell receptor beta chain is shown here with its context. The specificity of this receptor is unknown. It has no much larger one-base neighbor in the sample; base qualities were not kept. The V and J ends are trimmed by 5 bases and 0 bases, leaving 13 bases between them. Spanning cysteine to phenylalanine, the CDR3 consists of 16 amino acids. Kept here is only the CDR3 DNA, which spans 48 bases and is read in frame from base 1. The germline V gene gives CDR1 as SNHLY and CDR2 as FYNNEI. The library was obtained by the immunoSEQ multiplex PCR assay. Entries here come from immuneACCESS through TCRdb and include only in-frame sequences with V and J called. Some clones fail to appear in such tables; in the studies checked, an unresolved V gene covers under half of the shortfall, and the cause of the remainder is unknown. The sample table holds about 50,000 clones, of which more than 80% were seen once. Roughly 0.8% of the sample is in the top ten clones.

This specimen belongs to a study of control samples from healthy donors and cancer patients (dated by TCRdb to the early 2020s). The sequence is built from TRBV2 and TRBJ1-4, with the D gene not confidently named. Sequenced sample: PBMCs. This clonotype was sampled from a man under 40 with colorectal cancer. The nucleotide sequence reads TGTGCCAGCAGTCGATCATCGGTTGCAACTAATGAAAAACTGTTTTTT. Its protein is CASSRSSVATNEKLFF.